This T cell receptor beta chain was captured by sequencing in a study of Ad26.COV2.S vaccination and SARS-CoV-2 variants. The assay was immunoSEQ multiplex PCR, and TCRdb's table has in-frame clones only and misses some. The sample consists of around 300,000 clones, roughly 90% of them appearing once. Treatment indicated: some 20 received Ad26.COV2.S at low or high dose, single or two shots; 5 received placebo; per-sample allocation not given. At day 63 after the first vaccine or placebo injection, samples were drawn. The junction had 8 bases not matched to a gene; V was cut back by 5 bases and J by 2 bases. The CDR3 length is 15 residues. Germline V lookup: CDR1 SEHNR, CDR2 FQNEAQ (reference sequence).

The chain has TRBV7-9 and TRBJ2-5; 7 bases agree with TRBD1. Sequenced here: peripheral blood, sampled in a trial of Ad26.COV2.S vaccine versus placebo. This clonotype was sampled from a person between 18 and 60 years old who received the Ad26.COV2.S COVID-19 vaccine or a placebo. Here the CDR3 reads CASSQRQGEQETQYF. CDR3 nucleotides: TGTGCCAGCAGCCAACGCCAGGGGGAGCAAGAGACCCAGTACTTC. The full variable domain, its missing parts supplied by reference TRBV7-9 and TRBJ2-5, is DTGVSQNPRHKITKRGQNVTFRCDPISEHNRLYWYRQTLGQGPEFLTYFQNEAQLEKSRLLSDRFSAERPKGSFSTLEIQRTEQGDSAMYLCASSQRQGEQETQYFGPGTRLLVL.